This section outlines one T cell receptor (beta chain) sequence together with its context. Its antigen is currently unknown. The read terminates 3 residues before the CDR3 end, so the remaining end is supplied by the germline J gene. Using immunoSEQ multiplex PCR, the repertoire was profiled, and TCRdb retains in-frame clones only, with some absent. The sample includes 15,000 to 20,000 clones. The sample comes from a study of T cells in women clearing cervical HPV infection. The overall study: Case blood drawn at lesion detection; control blood after infection cleared.

Findings of the study overall: Effector/memory and HPV-specific T cells were not isolated, and association timing is unknown. Cases and controls were distinguished at AUC around 0.8 by richness and V genes.

The CDR3 contains 15 residues. V shed 1 base and J 2 bases; nucleotides not matched to a gene: 2. Germline CDR1 reads SGHNT; CDR2 reads YYREEE (reference sequence). The sample comprised blood buffy coat. This chain links TRBV5-4 with TRBJ2-5, with 10 bases that match TRBD2. The sequence derives from a woman aged 18 to 75 with a cervical HPV16 infection that either progressed to CIN3+ or cleared (not recorded which). CDR3 bases read: TGTGCCAGCAGCTTGCCTAGCGGGGGACAAGAGACC. This gives the protein CASSLPSGGQET. The whole CDR3 is CASSLPSGGQETQYF.